This passage covers 3 T cell receptor beta chains from one sample sequenced in a study of cytomegalovirus exposure and HLA in healthy donors. PCR primers comprised 60 Vbeta and 13 Jbeta primers. Clones were read by immunoSEQ multiplex PCR, and TCRdb kept only the in-frame ones, dropping some. The table shows 150,000 or so clones, with about two thirds occurring only once. The sample was PBMCs. Receptors originate from a woman under 30 in good health and CMV-seronegative.

The chain combines TRBV4-2 with TRBJ1-6; unclear D gene. The V gene lost 2 bases and the J gene lost 7 bases, with 9 bases spanning the gap. CDR3 length: 14 residues. Germline assignment: CDR1 LGHNA and CDR2 YNFKEQ. The DNA for the CDR3 is TGTGCCAGCAGCCAAAATGAGGTCAATTCACCCCTCCACTTT. Its translation is CASSQNEVNSPLHF.

This clone was counted once. The rearrangement links TRBV28 to TRBJ1-2, with 7 bases that match TRBD1. The V gene's germline CDR1 is MDHEN and CDR2 SYDVKM. With V trimmed by 6 bases and J by 3 bases, 13 bases remained unmatched. The CDR3 has 16 residues. The chain's CDR3 is CASSPAGTAGDYGYTF. The DNA of the CDR3 is TGTGCCAGCAGCCCCGCAGGGACAGCGGGTGACTATGGCTACACCTTC.

This chain connects TRBV18 to TRBJ1-4; tentative D call: TRBD1 (5 bases). This CDR3 has 15 residues. Trimming took off 0 bases at V and 4 bases at J, with 9 bases between the two ends. The germline V gene encodes CDR1 KGHSH and CDR2 LQKENI. The CDR3 here is CASSPPGGVNEKLFF. DNA for the CDR3: TGTGCCAGCTCACCACCCGGGGGGGTTAATGAAAAACTGTTTTTT.